Listed below are T cell receptor beta chains from one sample, sequenced in a study of blood T cell repertoires in COVID-19. The repertoire was sequenced with immunoSEQ multiplex PCR; TCRdb's copy has only in-frame clones and lacks some. The table has 250,000 or so clones, 75% to 90% seen once; the top ten hold over 2.5%. The specimen sequenced was PBMCs or T cells enriched from blood (not recorded which). The receptors stem from a woman aged 35 to 49 who had been exposed to COVID-19. CDR3s include the opening cysteine and the closing phenylalanine or tryptophan. Each record gives: V gene, J gene, clone size, D gene, CDR3 protein, CDR3 DNA. D genes are given only for firm matches. Clone size is shown for a subset of rows, as once, few, many or a class of expanded clone.

TRBV9	TRBJ1-6	NA	TRBD1	CASSVAPTDRGGNSPLHF	TGTGCCAGCAGCGTAGCCCCCACGGACAGGGGCGGTAATTCACCCCTCCACTTT
TRBV19	TRBJ1-2	NA	NA	CASTPRAGPYGYTF	TGTGCCAGTACGCCTAGGGCAGGGCCGTATGGCTACACCTTC
TRBV28	TRBJ1-3	NA	TRBD1	CASGEGGTGTGNTIYF	TGTGCCAGCGGGGAAGGGGGGACAGGGACTGGAAACACCATATATTTT
TRBV15	TRBJ2-1	NA	TRBD1	CATSRVPPIQRQGNNEQFF	TGTGCCACCAGCAGAGTTCCCCCAATTCAGCGACAGGGTAACAATGAGCAGTTCTTC
TRBV6-2/TRBV6-3	TRBJ1-4	NA	NA	CASSNEAAGTNEKLFF	TGTGCCAGCAGCAACGAGGCAGCTGGAACTAATGAAAAACTGTTTTTT
TRBV7-6	TRBJ2-3	NA	NA	CASSLYRHTDTQYF	TGTGCCAGCAGCTTATACAGGCACACAGATACGCAGTATTTT
TRBV28	TRBJ2-1	few	TRBD2	CASSSSRGAYNEQFF	TGTGCCAGCAGTTCGTCCCGGGGGGCCTACAATGAGCAGTTCTTC
TRBV4-1	TRBJ2-3	NA	TRBD2	CASSQVSGGHRTDTQYF	TGCGCCAGCTCCCAGGTAAGCGGGGGCCACCGGACAGATACGCAGTATTTT
TRBV25-1	TRBJ1-3	NA	TRBD1	CASSDTRQGASSGNTIYF	TGTGCCAGCAGTGATACGAGGCAGGGGGCTTCATCTGGAAACACCATATATTTT
TRBV28	TRBJ1-2	NA	NA	CASNPGGGESRGGYTF	TGTGCCAGCAATCCCGGCGGGGGGGAATCCCGCGGCGGCTACACCTTC
TRBV4-2	TRBJ2-3	once	TRBD2	CASSQEKRSSGGITDTQYF	TGTGCCAGCAGCCAAGAAAAGAGGTCTAGCGGGGGGATCACAGATACGCAGTATTTT
TRBV11-2	TRBJ1-6	NA	NA	CASSLQSLGGSPLHF	TGTGCCAGCAGCTTACAAAGCCTAGGAGGGTCACCCCTCCACTTT
TRBV19	TRBJ1-2	NA	TRBD1	CASSFRTGYDYGYTF	TGTGCCAGTAGTTTCCGGACAGGGTACGACTATGGCTACACCTTC
TRBV10-3	TRBJ2-6	NA	NA	CAISEQGLSGANVLTF	TGTGCCATCAGTGAACAGGGACTATCCGGGGCCAACGTCCTGACTTTC
TRBV6-4	TRBJ2-1	NA	TRBD2	CASSVVAGGHNEQFF	TGTGCCAGCAGTGTAGTAGCGGGGGGCCACAATGAGCAGTTCTTC
TRBV6-5	TRBJ1-2	NA	NA	CASSYGEVVPGGYTF	TGTGCCAGCAGTTACGGGGAGGTCGTACCCGGGGGCTACACCTTC
TRBV28	TRBJ2-7	NA	NA	CASQGDLYEQYF	TGTGCCAGCCAGGGCGACCTCTACGAGCAGTACTTC
TRBV28	TRBJ1-2	NA	NA	CASNGANYGYTF	TGTGCCAGCAATGGGGCAAACTATGGCTACACCTTC
TRBV30	TRBJ1-1	NA	NA	CAWSVGLTVFEAFF	TGTGCCTGGAGTGTAGGGCTGACAGTGTTTGAAGCTTTCTTT
TRBV30	TRBJ1-5	NA	NA	CAWSKQGSQPQHF	TGTGCCTGGAGTAAACAGGGATCTCAGCCCCAGCATTTT
TRBV21-1	TRBJ1-1	NA	NA	CASREQGDNEAFF	TGTGCCAGCAGAGAACAGGGGGACAATGAAGCTTTCTTT